The T cell receptor beta chain under discussion was sequenced for a study of CD8+CD57+ T cells in acquired aplastic anemia. CDR1 is SGHTA, CDR2 FQGNSA, per germline. The germline V and J ends were trimmed by 3 bases and 9 bases, with 9 bases remaining between them. The CDR3 covers 12 residues. Researchers used genomic DNA as the template to profile TCR beta VDJ and CDR3. TCRdb passed the reads through MiXCR, listing each CDR3 protein once. Altogether around 200,000 distinct CDR3 sequences are present, less than 75% being singletons, with the ten largest covering roughly three fifths. In patients chosen for sequencing, flow cytometry had shown CD8+CD57+ cell expansion. All patients were therapy-naive when blood was sampled. For this clonotype: The antigen remains unidentified.

Study results and caveats: Shared by patients and controls, around 27 CD8+ CDR3s were abundant in patients. Patients and controls had CD8+ Simpson's diversity values that were not significantly distinct.

J is TRBJ2-1 and V is TRBV7-2, with unresolved D. Material for sequencing was sorted CD4+, CD8+, or CD8+CD57+ T cells (not recorded which) from PBMCs. This clonotype was obtained from a human donor with aplastic anemia. CDR3 DNA sequence: TGTGCCAGCAGCTTTGCTAGGACTGAGCAGTTCTTC. It specifies CASSFARTEQFF. Full variable domain (missing parts from reference TRBV7-2 and TRBJ2-1): GAGVSQSPSNKVTEKGKDVELRCDPISGHTALYWYRQSLGQGLEFLIYFQGNSAPDKSGLPSDRFSAERTGGSVSTLTIQRTQQEDSAVYLCASSFARTEQFFGPGTRLTVL.